The 32 T cell receptor beta chains given below trace back to one sample, sequenced in a study of neurological immune-mediated disorders. Time point reported: longitudinal time-point 2. Each CDR3 protein gets one entry after TCRdb re-called the 5' RACE reads with MiXCR. Of under 50,000 distinct CDR3 sequences listed, around 13% are singletons. The specimen sequenced was PBMCs. These receptors were collected from a male donor with HTLV-1-associated myelopathy (HAM/TSP).

This clonotype was found many times. The chain recombines TRBV20-1 with TRBJ1-6; 9 bases line up with TRBD1. The ends lost 5 bases at V and 6 bases at J; junction bases unmatched: 8. Germline CDR1 DFQATT, CDR2 SNEGSKA (reference sequence). The CDR3 length is 15 residues. The CDR3 sequence is CSAPGQGNSNSPLHF. The CDR3 bases are TGCAGTGCTCCGGGACAGGGCAATAGTAATTCACCCCTCCACTTT.

Many counts were recorded for this clonotype. The V gene is TRBV20-1, the J gene TRBJ1-6; 7 bases agree with TRBD1. The V gene's germline CDR1 is DFQATT and CDR2 SNEGSKA (reference sequence). This CDR3 has 16 amino acids. Unmatched junction bases numbered 4, after V lost 0 bases and J lost 2 bases. CDR3: CSARDTGTAYNSPLHF. In nucleotides, the CDR3 is TGCAGTGCTAGAGATACCGGGACAGCCTATAATTCACCCCTCCACTTT.

This clonotype has ten or more counts. V is TRBV12-3 or TRBV12-4 and J is TRBJ1-1; possibly TRBD1 for D (6 bases). This CDR3 is 15 amino acids long. With 7 bases removed from V and 12 bases from J, the gap between germline ends came to 27 bases. CDR3 nucleotides: TGTGCCAGCAACCCAGGTGTGGGGGGGGCGGCGATGTCTTTCTTT. Translated: CASNPGVGGAAMSFF.

This clonotype was counted ten times or more. The rearrangement links TRBV5-1 to TRBJ2-3; possibly TRBD1 for D (6 bases). Trimming left V 0 bases short and J 1 base short, with 12 bases between. Germline assignment: CDR1 SGHRS and CDR2 YFSETQ. This CDR3 has 16 residues. The CDR3 protein is CASSLALTGGTDTQYF. CDR3 in DNA: TGCGCCAGCAGCTTGGCTTTGACAGGAGGCACAGATACGCAGTATTTT.

This clonotype was seen ten or more times. The J gene is TRBJ2-1, the V gene TRBV7-9; 7 bases are shared with TRBD1. The CDR3 has 17 amino acids. Germline-derived CDR1 and CDR2 are SEHNR and FQNEAQ (reference sequence). Losses at the gene ends were 5 bases for V and 0 bases for J; bases not matched to a gene: 10. The CDR3 sequence is CASSPWTGFSSYNEQFF. The CDR3 DNA reads TGTGCCAGCAGCCCCTGGACAGGTTTCAGCTCCTACAATGAGCAGTTCTTC.

There are many counts of this clonotype. The rearrangement joins TRBV7-9 to TRBJ1-5; D call uncertain. V gave up 2 bases and J gave up 9 bases, with 11 bases separating them. Germline V gene lookup returns CDR1 SEHNR and CDR2 FQNEAQ (reference sequence). The CDR3 has 13 amino acids. As DNA, the CDR3 is TGTGCCAGCAGCTTAAATTCGGTACCGCCCCAGCATTTT. It codes for CASSLNSVPPQHF. Together with reference TRBV7-9 and TRBJ1-5, the CDR3 gives the full variable domain: DTGVSQNPRHKITKRGQNVTFRCDPISEHNRLYWYRQTLGQGPEFLTYFQNEAQLEKSRLLSDRFSAERPKGSFSTLEIQRTEQGDSAMYLCASSLNSVPPQHFGDGTRLSIL.

At least ten counts were recorded for this clonotype. The chain employs TRBV7-9 and TRBJ1-1; the D gene is possibly TRBD1 (5 bases). V was cut by 3 bases and J by 0 bases, with 8 bases left in between. The CDR3 runs to 14 residues. CDR1 is SEHNR, CDR2 FQNEAQ, per germline (reference sequence). The CDR3, as DNA: TGTGCCAGCAGCTTGACACAGGTGAACACTGAAGCTTTCTTT. Its protein is CASSLTQVNTEAFF.

This clonotype came up many times. The CDR3 here is CASSLDRAKGNTIYF. DNA for the CDR3: TGCGCCAGCAGCTTGGACAGGGCTAAAGGAAACACCATATATTTT. The V and J genes are TRBV5-1 and TRBJ1-3; weak D call: TRBD1 (6 bases). Per germline, CDR1 SGHRS and CDR2 YFSETQ. The length of the CDR3 is 15 residues. V was clipped by 0 bases and J by 4 bases, with 11 bases between them.

The table lists this clonotype with many counts. The chain uses TRBV14 and TRBJ1-4; D is possibly TRBD1 (5 bases). The V gene's germline CDR1 is SGHDN and CDR2 FVKESK. With 3 bases removed from V and 7 bases from J, the gap between germline ends came to 12 bases. The CDR3 has 14 residues. The CDR3 DNA reads as TGTGCCAGCAGCCACCTGGGACCGTTTGAAAAACTGTTTTTT. It translates to CASSHLGPFEKLFF.

At least ten counts were recorded for this clonotype. The chain has TRBV4-3 and TRBJ2-6; TRBD1 matches at 8 bases. CDR3 length: 17 residues. J lost 3 bases, V lost 4 bases, and 8 bases had no gene match. Germline V gives CDR1 LGHNA, CDR2 YSLEER. The CDR3 DNA reads TGCGCCAGCAGCCCAGGACAGGGCGGACGTGGGGCCAACGTCCTGACTTTC. Protein product: CASSPGQGGRGANVLTF.

Ten or more counts support this clonotype. The J gene is TRBJ2-3, the V gene TRBV10-1, with D possibly matching TRBD1 (7 bases). V was trimmed by 5 bases and J by 3 bases, leaving 18 bases between them. The CDR3 runs 16 residues. Germline-derived CDR1 and CDR2 are WNHNN and SYGVQD (reference sequence). This CDR3 is CASSSRRGPTTDTQYF. The CDR3 nucleotides are TGCGCCAGCAGTTCCCGGAGGGGGCCTACGACAGATACGCAGTATTTT.

For this clonotype: Given the absence of the conserved phenylalanine or tryptophan at the CDR3 end, a read error is likely. This chain links TRBV24-1 with TRBJ2-3; 7 bases are shared with TRBD2. CDR1 and CDR2 from the germline V gene are KGHDR and SFDVKD. This CDR3 has 14 residues. With 5 bases clipped from V and 2 bases from J, the junction kept 3 bases outside the gene matches. The CDR3 coding sequence is TGTGCCACCAGTGGCGCGGGAGTCACAGATACGCAGTATGTT. Its translation is CATSGAGVTDTQYV.

This clonotype was detected ten times or more. The chain links TRBV3-1 to TRBJ2-7, with unresolved D. The CDR3 length is 12 residues. Trimming left V 1 base short and J 5 bases short, with 6 bases between. Looked up from germline, CDR1 is LGHDT and CDR2 is YNNKEL (reference sequence). CDR3 residues: CASSQATHEQYF. The CDR3 bases are TGTGCCAGCAGCCAAGCCACCCACGAGCAGTACTTC.

This clonotype was recorded many times. The chain links TRBV5-1 to TRBJ2-3; 11 nucleotides line up with TRBD1. This CDR3 is 14 amino acids long. V lost 3 bases, J lost 5 bases, and 2 bases stayed unmatched. The germline V gene encodes CDR1 SGHRS and CDR2 YFSETQ. In DNA form, the CDR3 reads TGCGCCAGCAGCTCCGGGACAGGGGGAGATACGCAGTATTTT. This sequence encodes CASSSGTGGDTQYF.

The CDR3: CSARVGYEQYF. CDR3 sequence (DNA): TGCAGTGCTAGAGTCGGCTACGAGCAGTACTTC. J is TRBJ2-7 and V is TRBV20-1; D gene unclear. CDR1 is DFQATT, CDR2 SNEGSKA, per germline (reference sequence). V was pared by 1 base and J by 3 bases, with 4 bases between. This CDR3 has 11 amino acids.

This clonotype has ten or more counts. The rearrangement uses TRBV28 and TRBJ1-2; maybe TRBD1 (5 bases). This CDR3 region has 14 residues. V lost 6 bases and J 4 bases, leaving 15 bases between the germline ends. Per the germline V gene, CDR1 is MDHEN and CDR2 is SYDVKM. The CDR3 here is CASRVRDLSYGYTF. The CDR3 DNA reads TGTGCCAGCAGAGTCCGGGACCTCAGCTATGGCTACACCTTC.

This clonotype was recorded at least ten times. The chain joins TRBV7-2 to TRBJ2-7, with 12 positions matching TRBD1. The CDR3 has 16 amino acids. Per germline, CDR1 SGHTA and CDR2 FQGNSA. The trim removed 5 bases at V and 7 bases at J, leaving 12 bases unmatched. The CDR3 DNA sequence: TGTGCCAGCAGCCTATACCCGGGACAGGGGGCGAAAGAGCAGTACTTC. Translating gives CASSLYPGQGAKEQYF. Full variable domain (rest looked up from reference TRBV7-2 and TRBJ2-7): GAGVSQSPSNKVTEKGKDVELRCDPISGHTALYWYRQSLGQGLEFLIYFQGNSAPDKSGLPSDRFSAERTGGSVSTLTIQRTQQEDSAVYLCASSLYPGQGAKEQYFGPGTRLTVT.

This clonotype was seen many times. The V call is TRBV14, the J call TRBJ2-1, with 9 bases fitting TRBD1. V lost 4 bases and J lost 4; bases outside the gene matches: 8. The length of the CDR3 is 16 residues. Germline V gene data show CDR1 as SGHDN and CDR2 as FVKESK. The CDR3 sequence is CASSPPRQGGYNEQFF. CDR3 DNA: TGTGCCAGCAGCCCGCCAAGACAGGGGGGTTACAATGAGCAGTTCTTC.

This clonotype occurred many times. The chain is built from TRBV7-8 and TRBJ2-7, with D possibly called TRBD1 or TRBD2 (5 bases each). Germline lookup yields CDR1 SGHVS and CDR2 FQNEAQ. CDR3 length: 15 amino acids. V gave up 5 bases and J gave up 2 bases, with 16 bases separating them. CDR3 nucleotide sequence: TGTGCCAGCAGCGCCATAGGGGACGGAACCTACGAGCAGTACTTC. Amino acid sequence: CASSAIGDGTYEQYF. The full variable domain, completed using reference TRBV7-8 and TRBJ2-7, is GAGVSQSPRYKVAKRGQDVALRCDPISGHVSLFWYQQALGQGPEFLTYFQNEAQLDKSGLPSDRFFAERPEGSVSTLKIQRTQQEDSAVYLCASSAIGDGTYEQYFGPGTRLTVT.

This clonotype was counted many times. The V gene is TRBV5-6, the J gene TRBJ2-7; 9 positions match TRBD1. V lost 2 bases, J lost 3 bases, and 3 bases stayed unmatched. This CDR3 has 14 amino acids. CDR1 is SGHDT and CDR2 is YYEEEE in the germline V gene. CDR3 residues: CASSFGQGRYEQYF. The CDR3 nucleotides are TGTGCCAGCAGCTTCGGACAGGGGCGCTACGAGCAGTACTTC.

This clonotype was seen ten or more times. This sequence joins TRBV20-1 and TRBJ1-6, with D unresolved. The CDR3 is made up of 14 amino acids. Germline assignment: CDR1 DFQATT and CDR2 SNEGSKA (reference sequence). With 3 bases removed from V and 7 bases from J, the gap between germline ends came to 13 bases. The CDR3 sequence: CSARPTSGNSPLHF. The CDR3 DNA is TGCAGTGCTAGGCCAACATCGGGGAATTCACCCCTCCACTTT.

This clonotype was observed at least ten times. V gene TRBV10-3 combines with J gene TRBJ1-2, with a tentative D call TRBD1 (5 bases). Germline loops: CDR1 ENHRY, CDR2 SYGVKD. Trimming pared 4 bases from V and 2 bases from J, leaving 8 bases between. This CDR3 spans 13 amino acids. The CDR3 region is CAISGDGNYGYTF. In DNA, the CDR3 is TGTGCCATCAGTGGGGACGGCAACTATGGCTACACCTTC.

This clonotype has at least ten counts. The chain links TRBV6-5 to TRBJ2-2, with 10 bases aligning to TRBD2. Per germline, CDR1 MNHEY and CDR2 SVGAGI. After removal of 6 bases from V and 4 bases from J, the junction contained 2 bases not matched to a gene. The CDR3 runs to 14 residues. CDR3 protein: CASRRLAGTGELFF. CDR3 sequence (DNA): TGTGCCAGCAGACGACTAGCGGGCACCGGGGAGCTGTTTTTT.

This clonotype was recorded many times. The chain is built from TRBV28 and TRBJ1-6, with 9 positions matching TRBD1. CDR3 length: 14 amino acids. After removal of 5 bases from V and 9 bases from J, the junction contained 5 bases not matched to a gene. Germline-derived CDR1 and CDR2 are MDHEN and SYDVKM. The CDR3 spells CASSLTGGGSPLHF. Here the CDR3 DNA reads TGTGCCAGCAGTCTAACAGGGGGCGGTTCACCCCTCCACTTT.

This clonotype was observed at least ten times. V gene TRBV5-6 combines with J gene TRBJ2-1, with 11 bases fitting TRBD2. Losses at the gene ends were 1 base for V and 8 bases for J; bases not matched to a gene: 2. Germline V gene data show CDR1 as SGHDT and CDR2 as YYEEEE. The CDR3 spans 14 residues. The CDR3 here is CASSLTSGGDEQFF. CDR3 sequence (DNA): TGTGCCAGCAGCTTGACTAGCGGGGGTGATGAGCAGTTCTTC. Looking up the rest from reference TRBV5-6 and TRBJ2-1 gives the full variable domain: DAGVTQSPTHLIKTRGQQVTLRCSPKSGHDTVSWYQQALGQGPQFIFQYYEEEERQRGNFPDRFSGHQFPNYSSELNVNALLLGDSALYLCASSLTSGGDEQFFGPGTRLTVL.

This clonotype was observed at least ten times. This sequence joins TRBV12-3 or TRBV12-4 and TRBJ1-2; no clear D. The CDR3 extends over 16 amino acids. V shed 2 bases and J shed 3 bases, with 16 bases lying between them. CDR3: CASSLILGPPDYGYTF. The CDR3 DNA reads TGTGCCAGCAGTTTAATTCTGGGCCCCCCGGACTATGGCTACACCTTC.

This clonotype was found many times. This CDR3 is CSVGTSYNSPLHF. DNA of the CDR3: TGCAGCGTGGGAACAAGCTATAATTCACCCCTCCACTTT. The chain links TRBV29-1 to TRBJ1-6; D ambiguous. V lost 6 bases and J lost 3, with 9 bases in between. Germline V gene sequence: CDR1 SQVTM, CDR2 ANQGSEA. CDR3 length: 13 amino acids.

This clonotype was found many times. The rearrangement links TRBV20-1 to TRBJ1-1, with D possibly being TRBD1 (5 bases). Germline values: CDR1 DFQATT, CDR2 SNEGSKA (reference sequence). The ends were cut back, 2 bases at V and 0 bases at J, with 19 bases in the middle. The CDR3 totals 17 residues. CDR3 amino acids: CSARTPRWTDMNTEAFF. CDR3 nucleotides: TGCAGTGCTAGAACCCCCAGGTGGACGGACATGAACACTGAAGCTTTCTTT.

This clonotype was found many times. This rearrangement joins TRBV7-3 to TRBJ2-1; D is uncertain. From germline, CDR1 is SGHTA and CDR2 FQGTGA. This CDR3 is built from 15 residues. V was clipped by 3 bases and J by 2 bases, with 11 bases between them. The CDR3 DNA is TGTGCCAGCAGCTTTGAGGCGGTTGCCTACAATGAGCAGTTCTTC. Amino acids: CASSFEAVAYNEQFF.

This clonotype is medium-sized within its sample. The rearrangement joins TRBV29-1 to TRBJ2-2; D might be TRBD1 (5 bases). The CDR3 consists of 14 residues. Trimming left V 4 bases short and J 2 bases short, with 11 bases between. Germline V gene lookup returns CDR1 SQVTM and CDR2 ANQGSEA. The CDR3 here is CSVVGVGNTGELFF. The CDR3 coding sequence is TGCAGCGTTGTAGGGGTAGGAAACACCGGGGAGCTGTTTTTT.

This clonotype was counted at least ten times. V and J are TRBV9 and TRBJ2-3, with D perhaps matching TRBD2 (5 bases). Germline CDR1 SGDLS, CDR2 YYNGEE. The CDR3 consists of 16 residues. Deletions cut 0 bases from V and 3 bases from J, with 14 bases between. CDR3 residues: CASSVGASLRTDTQYF. The CDR3 nucleotides read TGTGCCAGCAGCGTAGGGGCTAGCCTTAGGACAGATACGCAGTATTTT.

The chain joins TRBV11-3 to TRBJ2-1; perhaps TRBD2 as D (5 bases). The CDR3 loop spans 13 amino acids. The V end was cut by 8 bases, the J end by 9 bases, with 17 bases between. The germline CDR1 and CDR2 sequences are SGHNT and YENEEA. CDR3 DNA: TGTGCCAGCCGCATAGGCCTAGCCCGTGAGCAGTTCTTC. Encoded protein: CASRIGLAREQFF.